This T cell receptor beta chain stems from a study of blood T cell repertoires in COVID-19. Study background: The origin of the acute and convalescent COVID-19 samples was the United States, Italy and Spain. T cells, B-cell-depleted T cells, or PBMCs supplied cDNA or gDNA.

In the original workflow: Using reference gene primer amplification, nucleated cell counts were estimated. Only in-frame clones appear in the TCRdb table, and some are missing; sequencing was by immunoSEQ multiplex PCR. V, J and clone size derive from that table, while D and trimming were established from the DNA sequence. The profile covers around 150,000 clones, with approximately 83% appearing a single time and roughly 9.2% taken by the ten largest. This sequence originates from an elderly woman with active or convalescent COVID-19. Sequenced input: peripheral blood.

This chain's CDR3 is CASSSWTGGSYEQYF. As DNA, the CDR3 is TGTGCCAGCAGTTCCTGGACAGGTGGGTCCTACGAGCAGTACTTC. The J gene is TRBJ2-7, the V gene TRBV27, with TRBD1 identical over 7 bases. Germline CDR1 reads MNHEY; CDR2 reads SMNVEV (reference sequence). J gave up 1 base and V 4 bases, and 7 bases lay outside the gene matches. The CDR3 loop spans 15 amino acids.